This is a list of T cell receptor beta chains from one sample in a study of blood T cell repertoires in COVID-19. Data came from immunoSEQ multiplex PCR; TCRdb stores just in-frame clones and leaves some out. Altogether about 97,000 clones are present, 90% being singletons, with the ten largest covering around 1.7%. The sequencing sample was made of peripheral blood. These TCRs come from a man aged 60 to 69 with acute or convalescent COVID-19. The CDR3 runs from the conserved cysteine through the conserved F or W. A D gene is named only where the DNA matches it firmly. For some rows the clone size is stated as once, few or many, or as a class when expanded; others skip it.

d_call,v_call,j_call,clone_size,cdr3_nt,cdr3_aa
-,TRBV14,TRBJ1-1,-,TGTGCCAGCAGCCTGACATCGGGAGCTGAAGCTTTCTTT,CASSLTSGAEAFF
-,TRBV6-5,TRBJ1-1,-,TGTGCCAGCAGCCCCTCAGGGCGGGAAGCTTTCTTT,CASSPSGREAFF
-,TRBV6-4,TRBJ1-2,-,TGTGCCAGCAGTGACTCCGGGGGGCCTAACTATGGCTACACCTTC,CASSDSGGPNYGYTF
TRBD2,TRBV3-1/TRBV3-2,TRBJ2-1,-,TGTGCCAGCAGCCAAGATATCGGGGGGTCTGGCCATGAGCAGTTCTTC,CASSQDIGGSGHEQFF
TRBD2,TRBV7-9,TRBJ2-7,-,TGTGCCAGCAGCCTCGCGGGGACTAGTAGTTACGAGCAGTACTTC,CASSLAGTSSYEQYF
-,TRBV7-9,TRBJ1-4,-,TGTGCCAGCAGCTTAGGGGCGACAACAACTAATGAAAAACTGTTTTTT,CASSLGATTTNEKLFF
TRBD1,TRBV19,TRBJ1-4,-,TGTGCCAGTTTCTCCCCGGGACAGGCGGCAAAACTGTTTTTT,CASFSPGQAAKLFF
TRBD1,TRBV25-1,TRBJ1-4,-,TGTGCCAGCAACAGGGGGGGGTTCGAAGAAAAACTGTTTTTT,CASNRGGFEEKLFF
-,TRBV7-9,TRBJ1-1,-,TGTGCCAGCAGCTATTCAGGGAACACTGAAGCTTTCTTT,CASSYSGNTEAFF
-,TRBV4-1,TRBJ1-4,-,TGCGCCAGCAGCCAAGCAGCAGGGGTCCCTAATGAAAAACTGTTTTTT,CASSQAAGVPNEKLFF
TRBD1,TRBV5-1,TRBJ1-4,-,TGCGCCAGCAGCTTGCAGGGGGATAATGAAAAACTGTTTTTT,CASSLQGDNEKLFF
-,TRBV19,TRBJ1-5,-,TGTGCCAGTAGTATAGTAGACAGAAATCAGCCCCAGCATTTT,CASSIVDRNQPQHF
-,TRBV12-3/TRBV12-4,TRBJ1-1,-,TGTGCCAGCAGTTACGGGGAGAGGGCTGAAGCTTTCTTT,CASSYGERAEAFF
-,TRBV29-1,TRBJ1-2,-,TGCAGCGTTGAAAAGGGGGAGAGTTATCCGGGGTATGGCTACACCTTC,CSVEKGESYPGYGYTF
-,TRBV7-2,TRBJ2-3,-,TGTGCCAGCAGCTTAATTTCGACAGGCACAGATACGCAGTATTTT,CASSLISTGTDTQYF
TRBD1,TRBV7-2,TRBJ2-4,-,TGTGCCAGCAGCTCCTCGACAGGGGCAAACATTCAGTACTTC,CASSSSTGANIQYF
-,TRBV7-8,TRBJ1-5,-,TGTGCCAGCAGCCCCGACCTGGGAGGAGGCAATCAGCCCCAGCATTTT,CASSPDLGGGNQPQHF
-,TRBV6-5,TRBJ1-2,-,TGTGCCAGCAGTACCGGGGGGAGGGGCTACACCTTC,CASSTGGRGYTF
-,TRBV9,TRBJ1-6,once,TGTGCCAGCAGACAGGAAACAGATAATTCACCCCTCCACTTT,CASRQETDNSPLHF
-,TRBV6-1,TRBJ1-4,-,TGTGCCAGCAGTGAACGCCCTGACAGGTCTAATGAAAAACTGTTTTTT,CASSERPDRSNEKLFF
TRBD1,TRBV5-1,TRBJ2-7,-,TGCGCCAGCAGCTTGGCTGCCGGACAGGGGCGGGAGCAGTACTTC,CASSLAAGQGREQYF
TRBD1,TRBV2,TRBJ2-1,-,TGTGCCAGCAGTGACAGGGGGCAGACCTACAATGAGCAGTTCTTC,CASSDRGQTYNEQFF
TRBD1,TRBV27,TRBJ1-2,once,TGTGCCAGCAGTTCCAGACAGGGGGGAGGCTACACCTTC,CASSSRQGGGYTF
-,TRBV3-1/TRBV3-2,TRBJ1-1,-,TGTGCCAGCAGCCAACCAGGTGGTGGCACTGAAGCTTTCTTT,CASSQPGGGTEAFF
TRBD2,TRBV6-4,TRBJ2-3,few,TGTGCCAGCAGTGACAGCGGGGGGGCCGATACGCAGTATTTT,CASSDSGGADTQYF
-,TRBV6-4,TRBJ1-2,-,TGTGCCAGCAGATTGGACAGATACTATGGCTACACCTTC,CASRLDRYYGYTF
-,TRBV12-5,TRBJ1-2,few,TGTGCTAGTGGTTTGGACGGGGGTTTCGGGTTTGGCTACACCTTC,CASGLDGGFGFGYTF
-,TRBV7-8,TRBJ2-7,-,TGTGCCAGCAGCTTAGATCCGGGTTTGAAACAGTACTTC,CASSLDPGLKQYF
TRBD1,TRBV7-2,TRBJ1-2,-,TGTGCCAGCAGCTCTCGGGACAGGGATGGGTATGGCTACACCTTC,CASSSRDRDGYGYTF
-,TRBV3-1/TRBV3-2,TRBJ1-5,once,TGTGCCAGCAGCCAAGAACTAAGCAATCAGCCCCAGCATTTT,CASSQELSNQPQHF
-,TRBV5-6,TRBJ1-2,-,TGTGCCAGCAGCTCCGGCCCTGACAACGGCTACACCTTC,CASSSGPDNGYTF
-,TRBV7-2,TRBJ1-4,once,TGTGCCAGCAGCCCGAACGGGTTTACTGGGGAAAAACTGTTTTTT,CASSPNGFTGEKLFF